This TCR beta chain was sequenced for a study of technical replicates of blood from a handful of donors. The protocol was immunoSEQ multiplex PCR, while the TCRdb copy is restricted to in-frame clones and leaves out a portion. The sample includes about 58,000 clones, 91% of them seen just once. The receptor comes from a human donor in good health. Some clones in this sample may be carry-over from other donors' samples. Sequencing was done on a sample of PBMCs.

Here the CDR3 reads CASSEGTLPGTDTQYF. The CDR3 DNA sequence: TGTGCCAGCAGTGAGGGCACGTTGCCGGGCACAGATACGCAGTATTTT. The J gene is TRBJ2-3, the V gene TRBV2; D gene unclear. CDR1 SNHLY and CDR2 FYNNEI come from the germline V gene. The CDR3 covers 16 residues. The V and J ends lost 3 bases and 1 base respectively, with 14 bases between them.